This T cell receptor (beta chain) comes out of a study of TIL therapy for anti-PD-1-resistant metastatic lung cancer. This was the immunoSEQ v3 assay. TCRdb's table, derived via immunoSEQ multiplex PCR, lists solely in-frame clones and lacks some. The table lists tens of thousands of clones, about two thirds of them singletons. The CDR3 spans 15 residues. Germline loops: CDR1 KGHSH, CDR2 LQKENI. J was trimmed by 5 bases and V by 8 bases; bases with no gene match: 12. Noted time point: pre-treatment sample, taken before nivolumab and TIL therapy. Tumor tissue came from excised metastases, mostly pleural nodules or supraclavicular lymph nodes.

The source material was tumor tissue, sampled at baseline. This receptor was obtained from a person aged 25-79 years with non-small cell lung cancer. The chain has TRBV18 and TRBJ1-1, with TRBD1 matching 9 bases. CDR3 nucleotide sequence: TGTGCCAGCGGCCCGGGACAGGGAGGTAATACTGAAGCTTTCTTT. Protein product: CASGPGQGGNTEAFF.